Listed below are T cell receptor beta chains from one sample, sequenced in a study of beta chain features in type 1 diabetes. The protocol was immunoSEQ multiplex PCR, while the TCRdb copy is restricted to in-frame clones and leaves out a portion. The table lists under 850,000 clones, 13% of them singletons. The sample consisted of naive CD4+ T cells from blood. These receptors were taken from a man aged 18-30 years with type 1 diabetes. CDR3s include the opening cysteine and the closing phenylalanine or tryptophan. Fields, in order: clone size, V gene, D gene, J gene, CDR3 DNA, CDR3 protein. D genes are given only for firm matches. Clone size appears in some rows only: once, few, many, or a class for an expanded clone.

>few|TRBV5-1|-|TRBJ1-1
TGCGCCAGCAGCTTGGGTAACTCCGAGGACACTGAAGCTTTCTTT
CASSLGNSEDTEAFF
>-|TRBV10-2|-|TRBJ2-1
TGCGCCAGCACCACTACCACCCCTTACAATGAGCAGTTCTTC
CASTTTTPYNEQFF
>few|TRBV14|-|TRBJ2-7
TGTGCCAGCAGCCAACAATACGGGGTCGAGCAGTACTTC
CASSQQYGVEQYF
>-|TRBV7-2|-|TRBJ1-6
TGTGCCAGCAGCTTCGGCACACCTCATTCACCCCTCCACTTT
CASSFGTPHSPLHF
>-|TRBV7-9|-|TRBJ1-1
TGTGCCAGCAGCCCCGGACGGACGGGAGGCACTGAAGCTTTCTTT
CASSPGRTGGTEAFF
>few|TRBV10-3|-|TRBJ1-1
TGTGCCATCAGTGCCCAGGTGGGTGACACTGAAGCTTTCTTT
CAISAQVGDTEAFF
>-|TRBV5-4|-|TRBJ1-1
TGTGCCAGCAGGCCATCGGACGGAGTCAAGAACACTGAAGCTTTCTTT
CASRPSDGVKNTEAFF
>few|TRBV30|-|TRBJ1-1
TGTGCCTGGAGTGTCAGGGGCCCGACGATGAACACTGAAGCTTTCTTT
CAWSVRGPTMNTEAFF
>-|TRBV9|TRBD1|TRBJ1-5
TGTGCCAGCAGCTCGACAGGGGGCAATCAGCCCCAGCATTTT
CASSSTGGNQPQHF
>-|TRBV6-6|-|TRBJ1-6
TGTGCCAGCAGAACAAGACAGTCCTATAATTCACCCCTCCACTTT
CASRTRQSYNSPLHF
>few|TRBV14|TRBD1|TRBJ2-5
TGTGCCAGCAGCCCAGGGGGACGAGAGACCCAGTACTTC
CASSPGGRETQYF
>few|TRBV6-5|TRBD1|TRBJ1-5
TGTGCCAGCAGTTACTCAGACAGGGGCGAGCCCCAGCATTTT
CASSYSDRGEPQHF
>few|TRBV28|-|TRBJ2-1
TGTGCCAGCAGAGGCGGGGCGGGGTACTGGAATGAGCAGTTCTTC
CASRGGAGYWNEQFF